One and the same sample provided the 27 T cell receptor beta chains below, sequenced in a study of blood T cells in healthy people across ages. The authors ran a second PCR of 7 to 11 cycles using a sample-barcoded 5' primer and a J-beta primer mix. MiXCR, run by TCRdb on the 5' RACE reads, gives a single entry per CDR3 protein. The table lists over 550,000 distinct CDR3 sequences, approximately 30% of them singletons. Material: blood. The receptor source for this set is a woman older than 75 in good health.

This clonotype was observed many times. The chain employs TRBV10-3 and TRBJ2-5; 7 bases match TRBD1. Trimming cost V 8 bases and J 9 bases; bases outside gene matches: 6. Germline-derived CDR1 and CDR2 are ENHRY and SYGVKD. The CDR3 totals 11 residues. The CDR3 sequence is CAIGQDAAQYF. The CDR3 bases are TGTGCCATCGGACAGGACGCGGCCCAGTACTTC.

The chain employs TRBV29-1 and TRBJ1-3, with D unclear. The ends were cut back, 1 base at V and 5 bases at J, with 9 bases in the middle. This CDR3 contains 13 residues. Looked up from germline, CDR1 is SQVTM and CDR2 is ANQGSEA. The DNA of the CDR3 is TGCAGCGTTGAAGTTGCAGGAAGAAACACCATATATTTT. It specifies CSVEVAGRNTIYF.

This chain links TRBV3-1 with TRBJ2-1; 11 bases agree with TRBD2. CDR3 size: 15 residues. CDR1 LGHDT and CDR2 YNNKEL come from the germline V gene (reference sequence). Unmatched junction bases numbered 5, after V lost 0 bases and J lost 10 bases. CDR3 nucleotide sequence: TGTGCCAGCAGCCAAGATCTAGCGGGGGGCGGGGAGCAGTTCTTC. This encodes CASSQDLAGGGEQFF.

This chain joins TRBV27 and TRBJ1-2, with D perhaps matching TRBD1 (5 bases). The germline V gene has CDR1 MNHEY and CDR2 SMNVEV (reference sequence). Trimming removed 2 bases at V and 4 bases at J, with 11 bases between. The CDR3 runs to 14 residues. The CDR3 protein is CASSLKGRVYGYTF. The CDR3 DNA sequence: TGTGCCAGCAGTTTAAAGGGACGCGTCTATGGCTACACCTTC.

The J gene is TRBJ2-2, the V gene TRBV28; 8 positions agree with TRBD1. The CDR3 extends over 15 amino acids. The J segment lost 4 bases and the V segment lost 5 bases, leaving 6 bases of the junction unmatched. CDR1 and CDR2 from the germline V gene are MDHEN and SYDVKM. The DNA for the CDR3 is TGTGCCAGCAGTGCCCCGACAGGGGTCACCGGGGAGCTGTTTTTT. Its translation: CASSAPTGVTGELFF.

This clonotype has a handful of counts. The V and J genes are TRBV28 and TRBJ2-1, with 9 nucleotides matching TRBD2. Losses at the gene ends were 5 bases for V and 7 bases for J; bases not matched to a gene: 9. In germline, CDR1 is MDHEN, CDR2 SYDVKM. The CDR3 runs to 15 residues. The CDR3 protein is CASSILAGELNEQFF. CDR3 nucleotides: TGTGCCAGCAGTATTTTAGCGGGGGAGCTAAATGAGCAGTTCTTC.

This clonotype was seen a few times. This chain uses TRBV18 with TRBJ1-1, with a possible D match to TRBD1 (5 bases). The germline V gene has CDR1 KGHSH and CDR2 LQKENI. This CDR3 has 14 amino acids. V was shortened by 1 base and J by 3 bases, with 9 bases between the two germline ends. The CDR3 sequence is CASSPLQVDTEAFF. The CDR3 bases are TGTGCCAGCTCACCACTACAGGTGGACACTGAAGCTTTCTTT.

The chain employs TRBV20-1 and TRBJ2-7, with TRBD2 matching 10 bases. This CDR3 has 15 amino acids. Germline V gives CDR1 DFQATT, CDR2 SNEGSKA (reference sequence). Trimming took 6 bases from V and 1 from J; bases not matched to a gene: 9. The CDR3 sequence is CSAYRPAGGSYEQYF. The CDR3, as DNA: TGCAGTGCCTACCGTCCAGCGGGGGGGTCCTACGAGCAGTACTTC.

The chain joins TRBV20-1 to TRBJ1-5; 8 positions agree with TRBD1. V lost 3 bases, J lost 8 bases, and 9 bases stayed unmatched. The CDR3 contains 14 residues. Germline lookup yields CDR1 DFQATT and CDR2 SNEGSKA (reference sequence). CDR3: CSASTGTGAEPQHF. CDR3 DNA: TGCAGTGCTAGCACCGGGACAGGCGCGGAGCCCCAGCATTTT.

This chain joins TRBV4-1 and TRBJ2-5; 12 bases map to TRBD2. CDR1 is MGHRA, CDR2 YSYEKL, per germline. The trim removed 3 bases at V and 1 base at J, leaving 12 bases unmatched. CDR3 length: 19 residues. CDR3 nucleotide sequence: TGCGCCAGCAGCCATAACGAACTAGCGGGAGGTGGGGGCCAAGAGACCCAGTACTTC. Translated: CASSHNELAGGGGQETQYF.

Concerning this clonotype itself: Germline is not matched at one junction end, which may reflect a read error. The V gene is TRBV12-3 or TRBV12-4, the J gene TRBJ2-3; 9 bases line up with TRBD2. The CDR3 is made up of 18 amino acids. CDR3 nucleotide sequence: TGTGCCAGCGCGTTGGGGAGTGGCGGGGGGGCTAGAACAGATACGCGGTATTTT. It is translated as CASALGSGGGARTDTRYF.

Many counts were recorded for this clonotype. The rearrangement uses TRBV7-2 and TRBJ2-3; D ambiguous. CDR1 and CDR2 from the germline V gene are SGHTA and FQGNSA. V was pared by 0 bases and J by 2 bases, with 9 bases between. This CDR3 has 15 amino acids. For the CDR3, the DNA is TGTGCCAGCAGCTTAGCGAATACGTACACAGATACGCAGTATTTT. Its protein product is CASSLANTYTDTQYF.

At least ten counts were recorded for this clonotype. V gene TRBV5-1 combines with J gene TRBJ1-1; D is unclear. Germline CDR1 is SGHRS and CDR2 is YFSETQ. Trimming removed 4 bases at V and 1 base at J, with 11 bases between. The CDR3 is 14 residues long. The CDR3 DNA sequence: TGCGCCAGCAGCCCTCTTTACAAGAACACTGAAGCTTTCTTT. Translation: CASSPLYKNTEAFF.

As to this clonotype: A read error may explain this, as a much larger clone is one base away. This rearrangement joins TRBV20-1 to TRBJ2-1; 9 nucleotides align to TRBD1. Losses at the gene ends were 3 bases for V and 13 bases for J; bases not matched to a gene: 10. The V gene's germline CDR1 is DFQATT and CDR2 SNEGSKA (reference sequence). The CDR3 contains 13 residues. The CDR3 DNA reads as TGCAGTGCTAGTCTCGGACAGGGGCAGACCCAGTTCTTC. Translation: CSASLGQGQTQFF.

This clonotype was seen many times. V is TRBV9 and J is TRBJ2-7, with D perhaps TRBD1 or TRBD2 (5 bases each). The CDR3 covers 15 residues. V lost 4 bases and J lost 2, with 16 bases in between. The germline gives CDR1 SGDLS, CDR2 YYNGEE. CDR3 residues: CASSPGTLGAYEQYF. CDR3 DNA: TGTGCCAGCAGCCCCGGGACGCTGGGCGCCTACGAGCAGTACTTC.

This clonotype was recorded a few times. This may stem from a read error, because a much larger clone lies one nucleotide away. This chain connects TRBV7-7 to TRBJ2-5, with D tentatively TRBD1 or TRBD2 (6 bases each). This CDR3 has 15 residues. CDR1 and CDR2 from the germline V gene are SSHAT and FNYEAQ (reference sequence). The CDR3 DNA reads TGTGCTAGCAGCCTCAGCAGGGGAAGCGGGGAGACCCAGTACTTC. As protein: CASSLSRGSGETQYF.

This clonotype came up once. J is TRBJ2-1 and V is TRBV10-3; 9 bases map to TRBD2. The germline gives CDR1 ENHRY, CDR2 SYGVKD. The CDR3 extends over 16 amino acids. V was pared by 2 bases and J by 8 bases, with 10 bases of the junction left unmatched. CDR3 bases: TGTGCCATCAGTGAGGCAGCTAGCGGGACCAATGATGAGCAGTTCTTC. Amino acid sequence: CAISEAASGTNDEQFF.

This clonotype has only a few counts. This chain uses TRBV20-1 with TRBJ1-1, with TRBD1 matching over 7 bases. The CDR3 extends over 17 amino acids. Germline assignment: CDR1 DFQATT and CDR2 SNEGSKA (reference sequence). V trimming: 4 bases; J trimming: 2 bases; junction bases outside the gene matches: 16. CDR3 DNA sequence: TGCAGTGCTACTGGCGGCGACAGGGATCCTTTTAACACTGAAGCTTTCTTT. Its protein product is CSATGGDRDPFNTEAFF.

The chain couples TRBV7-2 to TRBJ2-4, with TRBD1 as a possible D gene (6 bases). The CDR3 spans 18 residues. Germline V gives CDR1 SGHTA, CDR2 FQGNSA. The V gene lost 5 bases and the J gene lost 3 bases, with 23 bases spanning the gap. The DNA for the CDR3 is TGTGCCAGCAGCCGCGGAACAGGGATTAGGGGAGACAAAAACATTCAGTACTTC. This sequence encodes CASSRGTGIRGDKNIQYF.

This clonotype turned up a few times. The chain uses TRBV29-1 and TRBJ1-1; D not certain. Trimming cost V 3 bases and J 5 bases, with 13 bases left between them. Germline lookup yields CDR1 SQVTM and CDR2 ANQGSEA. This CDR3 comprises 13 residues. The CDR3 DNA sequence: TGCAGCGTTGATAGTCGAATGGGAACTGAAGCTTTCTTT. It yields the protein CSVDSRMGTEAFF. Full variable domain (remainder filled in from reference TRBV29-1 and TRBJ1-1): SAVISQKPSRDICQRGTSLTIQCQVDSQVTMMFWYRQQPGQSLTLIATANQGSEATYESGFVIDKFPISRPNLTFSTLTVSNMSPEDSSIYLCSVDSRMGTEAFFGQGTRLTVV.

This clonotype was seen ten or more times. CDR3 loop: CASSAANQETQYF. CDR3 in DNA: TGTGCCAGCAGTGCGGCGAATCAAGAGACCCAGTACTTC. The chain links TRBV6-2 or TRBV6-3 to TRBJ2-5; D is unclear. V dropped 5 bases and J dropped 2 bases, with 9 bases sitting between them. The CDR3 contains 13 residues. The germline CDR1 and CDR2 sequences are MNHEY and SVGEGT.

Ten or more counts support this clonotype. The J gene is TRBJ2-2, the V gene TRBV7-2; no firm D call. Trimming took off 1 base at V and 7 bases at J, with 10 bases between the two ends. Germline V gene sequence: CDR1 SGHTA, CDR2 FQGNSA. The CDR3 contains 14 residues. CDR3 DNA sequence: TGTGCCAGCAGCTTAGGTCGCAGCCACGGGGAGCTGTTTTTT. Its translation is CASSLGRSHGELFF.

The CDR3 loop reads CASSLNRGRVEYGVNTEAFF. Here the CDR3 DNA reads TGTGCCAGCAGTCTTAACAGGGGGCGAGTCGAGTACGGAGTGAACACTGAAGCTTTCTTT. This chain uses TRBV7-2 with TRBJ1-1; 9 bases agree with TRBD1. Germline trimming cut 6 bases from V and 0 bases from J; bases unmatched to any gene: 20. Germline CDR1 SGHTA, CDR2 FQGNSA. The CDR3 has 20 amino acids.

The chain is built from TRBV3-1 and TRBJ2-1; D not resolved. The germline V and J ends were trimmed by 1 base and 9 bases, with 7 bases remaining between them. Per germline, CDR1 LGHDT and CDR2 YNNKEL (reference sequence). The CDR3 covers 12 residues. DNA for the CDR3: TGTGCCAGCAGCCAAGGTATGGGTGAGCAGTTCTTC. This codes for CASSQGMGEQFF.

This chain uses TRBV6-5 with TRBJ1-2; 10 nucleotides align to TRBD1. CDR1 and CDR2 from the germline V gene are MNHEY and SVGAGI. The CDR3 has 15 residues. V was pared by 5 bases and J by 7 bases, with 10 bases of the junction left unmatched. CDR3 amino acids: CASSTGQGGLSGYTF. The CDR3 coding sequence is TGTGCCAGCAGTACCGGACAGGGGGGTCTGAGTGGCTACACCTTC.

The chain carries TRBV11-2 and TRBJ2-5, with D possibly matching TRBD2 (6 bases). The CDR3 extends over 15 amino acids. Germline CDR1 SGHAT, CDR2 FQNNGV. V was clipped by 2 bases and J by 11 bases, with 21 bases between them. The CDR3 loop reads CASSLSTGWGEEQYF. The DNA of the CDR3 is TGTGCCAGCAGCTTATCGACGGGATGGGGGGAAGAGCAGTACTTC.

Notes on this clonotype: A clone one base away is much larger, so this may be a read error. The rearrangement links TRBV12-3 or TRBV12-4 to TRBJ2-1; D possibly corresponds to TRBD1 (5 bases). This CDR3 has 15 residues. The CDR3 spells CASSRDSFSHNEQFF. CDR3 nucleotide sequence: TGTGCCAGCAGCCGAGACAGTTTCTCCCACAATGAGCAGTTCTTC.